This T cell receptor beta chain was identified during a study of cytomegalovirus exposure and HLA in healthy donors. Study findings and constraints: The listing of 150 to 200 TCR beta chains classed them as cytomegalovirus-associated.

In the PCR, 60 Vbeta and 13 Jbeta primers were used. TCRdb's copy holds only in-frame clones and misses some; the assay was immunoSEQ multiplex PCR. The sample lists 100,000 to 150,000 clones; approximately 80% were seen once. This CDR3 has 11 amino acids. Trimming left V 5 bases short and J 6 bases short, with 8 bases between. Germline V gives CDR1 SGHTA, CDR2 FQGNSA. In regard to this clone: Its antigen remains unidentified.

This sequence originates from a man younger than 45 in good health and CMV-seropositive. V and J are TRBV7-2 and TRBJ2-7, with TRBD2 as a possible D gene (6 bases). The specimen sequenced was PBMCs. CDR3 nucleotide sequence: TGTGCCAGCAGCACGACTAGCGAGCAGTACTTC. It yields the protein CASSTTSEQYF.